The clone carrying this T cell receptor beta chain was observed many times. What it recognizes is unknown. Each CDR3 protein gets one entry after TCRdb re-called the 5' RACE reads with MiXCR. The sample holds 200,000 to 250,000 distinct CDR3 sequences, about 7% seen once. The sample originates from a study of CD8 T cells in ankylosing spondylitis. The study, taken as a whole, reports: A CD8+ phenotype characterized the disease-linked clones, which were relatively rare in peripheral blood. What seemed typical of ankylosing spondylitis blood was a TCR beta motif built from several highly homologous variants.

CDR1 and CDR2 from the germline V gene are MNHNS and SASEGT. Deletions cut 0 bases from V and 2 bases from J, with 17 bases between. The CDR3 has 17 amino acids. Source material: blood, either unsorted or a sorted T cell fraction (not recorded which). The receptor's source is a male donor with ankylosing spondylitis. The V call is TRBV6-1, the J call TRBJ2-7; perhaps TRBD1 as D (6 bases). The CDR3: CASSEALRGEGAYEQYF. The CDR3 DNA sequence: TGTGCCAGCAGTGAAGCGCTTCGGGGAGAGGGGGCCTACGAGCAGTACTTC.